The text below deals with one TCR beta chain. This CDR3 region has 15 residues. CDR1 is SNHLY and CDR2 is FYNNEI in the germline V gene. The V end was cut by 3 bases, the J end by 0 bases, with 10 bases between. These data are taken from a study of technical replicates of blood from a handful of donors. Assay used: immunoSEQ multiplex PCR; TCRdb lists only in-frame clones, some missing. This table holds roughly 14,000 clones, 65% to 85% found once. The V call is TRBV2, the J call TRBJ2-3; a weak D match, TRBD1 (6 bases). This clonotype originated in a human donor in good health. Sequencing was performed on PBMCs. CDR3 nucleotide sequence: TGTGCCAGCAGTGAGGCAGGGGCGAGCACAGATACGCAGTATTTT. Amino acid sequence: CASSEAGASTDTQYF. The variable domain in full, completed from reference TRBV2 and TRBJ2-3, reads EPEVTQTPSHQVTQMGQEVILRCVPISNHLYFYWYRQILGQKVEFLVSFYNNEISEKSEIFDDQFSVERPDGSNFTLKIRSTKLEDSAMYFCASSEAGASTDTQYFGPGTRLTVL.